This is a list of T cell receptor beta chains from one sample in a study of graft-versus-host responses after intestinal transplantation. These TCRs are of unknown antigen specificity. Assay: immunoSEQ multiplex PCR; the TCRdb copy retains only in-frame clones and omits some. The data contain around 99,000 clones, 87% of them singletons. The sequencing here drew on unstimulated CD4+ T cells sorted from spleen or lymph node cells, taken before transplant. Source of these receptors: a human donor who was the organ donor for an intestinal transplant. The CDR3 runs from the conserved cysteine through the conserved F or W. Fields, in order: V gene, CDR3 length, clone size, J gene, D gene, CDR3 protein, CDR3 DNA. A D gene is named only where the DNA matches it firmly. A clone size is listed for some rows: how often the clone was seen (once, few, many), or a class if it is expanded.

V: TRBV27; length: 20; size: NA; J: TRBJ2-2; D: NA; CDR3: CASSFWEGGPRGTHTGELFF; DNA: TGTGCCAGCAGTTTTTGGGAGGGGGGTCCTCGGGGGACCCACACCGGGGAGCTGTTTTTT
V: TRBV11-2; length: 13; size: NA; J: TRBJ2-3; D: NA; CDR3: CASSLSPRDTQYF; DNA: TGTGCCAGCAGCTTAAGCCCCCGAGATACGCAGTATTTT
V: TRBV5-1; length: 15; size: NA; J: TRBJ2-2; D: TRBD2; CDR3: CASSPGTSGTGELFF; DNA: TGCGCCAGCAGCCCAGGGACTAGCGGAACCGGGGAGCTGTTTTTT
V: TRBV11-2; length: 16; size: NA; J: TRBJ2-7; D: NA; CDR3: CASSPRRDRRVDEQYF; DNA: TGTGCCAGCAGCCCGCGGCGGGACCGGAGGGTAGACGAGCAGTACTTC
V: TRBV19; length: 17; size: NA; J: TRBJ2-2; D: TRBD2; CDR3: CASNSLAGARQSRELFF; DNA: TGTGCCAGTAATTCCTTAGCGGGGGCCCGACAATCGAGGGAGCTGTTTTTT
V: TRBV30; length: 11; size: NA; J: TRBJ2-7; D: TRBD1; CDR3: CAWRTGYEQYF; DNA: TGTGCCTGGAGGACAGGGTACGAGCAGTACTTC
V: TRBV7-2; length: 14; size: NA; J: TRBJ1-2; D: NA; CDR3: CASSFSQNNYGYTF; DNA: TGTGCCAGCAGCTTTAGCCAGAACAACTATGGCTACACCTTC
V: TRBV21-1; length: 14; size: few; J: TRBJ1-5; D: NA; CDR3: CASSKGGSNQPQHF; DNA: TGTGCCAGCAGCAAAGGGGGCAGCAATCAGCCCCAGCATTTT
V: TRBV7-9; length: 17; size: NA; J: TRBJ2-2; D: NA; CDR3: CASSPWGRSLPTGELFF; DNA: TGTGCCAGCAGCCCGTGGGGACGGAGCCTTCCAACCGGGGAGCTGTTTTTT
V: TRBV6-1; length: 15; size: NA; J: TRBJ1-1; D: NA; CDR3: CASRTDGFWDEEAFF; DNA: TGTGCCAGCAGGACGGACGGATTCTGGGATGAGGAAGCTTTCTTT
V: TRBV11-2; length: 14; size: NA; J: TRBJ1-6; D: NA; CDR3: CASSFGGGNSPLHF; DNA: TGTGCCAGCAGCTTCGGAGGGGGGAATTCACCCCTCCACTTT
V: TRBV11-3; length: 14; size: NA; J: TRBJ2-7; D: NA; CDR3: CASSSGGSSYEQYF; DNA: TGTGCCAGCAGCTCCGGAGGGAGCTCCTACGAGCAGTACTTC
V: TRBV10-2; length: 14; size: NA; J: TRBJ2-1; D: NA; CDR3: CASSKGVAYNEQFF; DNA: TGCGCCAGCAGTAAGGGGGTCGCCTACAATGAGCAGTTCTTC
V: TRBV27; length: 15; size: NA; J: TRBJ2-7; D: NA; CDR3: CASSTTGPFSYEQYF; DNA: TGTGCCAGCAGTACGACTGGACCCTTCTCCTACGAGCAGTACTTC
V: TRBV5-1; length: 14; size: NA; J: TRBJ1-3; D: NA; CDR3: CASSLGSGGNTIYF; DNA: TGCGCCAGCAGCTTAGGCTCCGGTGGAAACACCATATATTTT
V: TRBV6-1; length: 15; size: NA; J: TRBJ2-5; D: TRBD1; CDR3: CASSDSQGARETQYF; DNA: TGTGCCAGCAGTGATTCACAGGGGGCGCGGGAGACCCAGTACTTC
V: TRBV11-3; length: 13; size: NA; J: TRBJ1-3; D: NA; CDR3: CASSSRTGNTIYF; DNA: TGTGCCAGCAGCTCTCGGACTGGAAACACCATATATTTT
V: TRBV6-5; length: 13; size: NA; J: TRBJ2-5; D: NA; CDR3: CASSDGTEETQYF; DNA: TGTGCCAGCAGTGACGGGACTGAAGAGACCCAGTACTTC
V: TRBV25-1; length: 15; size: NA; J: TRBJ1-3; D: NA; CDR3: CASSEYTKQRNTIYF; DNA: TGTGCCAGCAGTGAATATACTAAACAAAGAAACACCATATATTTT
V: TRBV6-1; length: 11; size: NA; J: TRBJ2-7; D: NA; CDR3: CASSASYEQYF; DNA: TGTGCCAGCAGTGCTTCCTACGAGCAGTACTTC
V: TRBV27; length: 14; size: NA; J: TRBJ1-1; D: TRBD1; CDR3: CASSRQGMNTEAFF; DNA: TGTGCCAGCAGCCGACAGGGGATGAACACTGAAGCTTTCTTT
V: TRBV30; length: 14; size: NA; J: TRBJ2-1; D: NA; CDR3: CAWSARGPNNEQFF; DNA: TGTGCCTGGAGTGCCCGGGGCCCAAACAATGAGCAGTTCTTC
V: TRBV5-6; length: 15; size: NA; J: TRBJ2-3; D: TRBD1; CDR3: CASSLETGGTDTQYF; DNA: TGTGCCAGCAGCTTGGAAACAGGGGGCACAGATACGCAGTATTTT
V: TRBV5-1; length: 15; size: once; J: TRBJ1-3; D: NA; CDR3: CASSVTGNSGNTIYF; DNA: TGCGCCAGCAGCGTTACGGGGAACTCTGGAAACACCATATATTTT
V: TRBV6-5; length: 14; size: NA; J: TRBJ2-3; D: TRBD2; CDR3: CASTTSGGRHTQYF; DNA: TGTGCCAGCACTACTAGCGGGGGGCGCCATACGCAGTATTTT